Sequencing of this T cell receptor (beta chain) was carried out in a study of shared clonotypes between healthy human individuals. Study conclusions and caveats: Naive CD4 clonotypes were shared across several donors at approximately 5.3%.

Profiling relied on immunoSEQ multiplex PCR, and the TCRdb table lists in-frame clones only, not all of them. The sample consists of about 660,000 clones, approximately 74% of them appearing once. This clone was recorded once. Its antigen remains unknown. Given a much more abundant clone one base away, this may be a read error. Trimming left V 3 bases short and J 3 bases short, with 9 bases between. Germline CDR1 reads SGHRS; CDR2 reads YFSETQ. This CDR3 region has 13 residues. The receptor comes from a woman aged 30 to 39 in good health. The material sequenced was memory CD4+ T cells sorted from blood. Subset denoted: CD45RA-negative fraction. The chain uses TRBV5-1 and TRBJ1-1, with D maybe TRBD1 (6 bases). DNA of the CDR3: TGCGCCAGCAGCTCACAGGGAGACACTGAAGCTTTCTTT. This gives the protein CASSSQGDTEAFF.